These 28 T cell receptor beta chains came from one sample sequenced in a study of read filtering for tumor transcriptome and immune sequencing. The library was built from 400 to 500 ng RNA with molecular barcoded adaptors for alpha/delta and beta/gamma chains. MiXCR, applied by TCRdb to the reads, yields one record per CDR3 protein. The sample records about 57,000 distinct CDR3 sequences, around 20% being singletons. The specimen sequenced was a population of CD138-negative cells sorted from bone marrow. The receptors were sampled from a donor aged 40 or older with multiple myeloma.

The table lists this clonotype with a few counts. The genes are TRBV6-6 and TRBJ1-1; TRBD1 aligns across 7 bases. Looked up from germline, CDR1 is MNHNY and CDR2 is SVGAGI (reference sequence). The CDR3 is 13 amino acids. V dropped 11 bases and J dropped 1; count of bases not matched to a gene: 7. The CDR3 DNA is TGTGCCTTCCAGGGGGGGGAGAACACTGAAGCTTTCTTT. Amino acid sequence: CAFQGGENTEAFF.

There are a few counts of this clonotype. The chain couples TRBV29-1 to TRBJ1-4; D might be TRBD1 (6 bases). Germline V gene lookup returns CDR1 SQVTM and CDR2 ANQGSEA. This CDR3 is 13 amino acids long. V was shortened by 6 bases and J by 8 bases, with 16 bases between the two germline ends. CDR3 sequence reads: CSVKVRGGEKLFF. The CDR3 DNA reads as TGCAGCGTGAAGGTCAGGGGCGGGGAAAAACTGTTTTTT.

In this sample, this clonotype turned up a few times. This sequence is one base from a far larger clone and is likely a read error. The chain carries TRBV11-3 and TRBJ2-1, with D perhaps TRBD1 (7 bases). The CDR3 has 16 residues. CDR1 and CDR2 from the germline V gene are SGHNT and YENEEA. Deletions cut 0 bases from V and 9 bases from J, with 18 bases between. The chain's CDR3 is CASSLEGGTEYREQFF. The CDR3 region has the DNA TGTGCCAGCAGCTTAGAGGGCGGGACAGAGTACCGTGAGCAGTTCTTC.

This chain connects TRBV6-2 or TRBV6-3 to TRBJ1-2; D gene ambiguous. The ends were cut back, 2 bases at V and 9 bases at J, with 16 bases in the middle. The CDR3 spans 14 residues. Germline-derived CDR1 and CDR2 are MNHEY and SVGEGT. CDR3 sequence: CASSYPGPRRSYTF. CDR3 bases: TGTGCCAGCAGTTACCCTGGACCCCGGAGAAGCTACACCTTC.

In its sample, this clonotype was seen many times. The chain has TRBV5-1 and TRBJ2-1; 8 bases align to TRBD2. From germline, CDR1 is SGHRS and CDR2 YFSETQ. Trimming cost V 3 bases and J 7 bases; bases outside gene matches: 6. CDR3 length equals 14 residues. The CDR3 spells CASSSGLEINEQFF. DNA of the CDR3: TGCGCCAGCAGCTCGGGACTAGAAATTAATGAGCAGTTCTTC.

This clonotype was counted many times. The chain has TRBV29-1 and TRBJ2-3; D possibly corresponds to TRBD1 (6 bases). Between the trimmed V and J ends, which lost 7 bases and 6 bases, there was a span of 14 bases. The CDR3 is 12 residues long. The germline V gene has CDR1 SQVTM and CDR2 ANQGSEA. This chain's CDR3 is CSATDSSDTQYF. In DNA, the CDR3 is TGCAGCGCGACGGACAGTTCCGATACGCAGTATTTT.

This clonotype was counted ten times or more. The V call is TRBV4-2, the J call TRBJ2-1; maybe TRBD2 (6 bases). Germline V lookup: CDR1 LGHNA, CDR2 YNFKEQ. Trimming removed 1 base at V and 0 bases at J, with 22 bases between. The CDR3 loop spans 20 amino acids. In nucleotides, the CDR3 is TGTGCCAGCAGCCAAGTAGGAGGGTACCCGGACTTAAGCTCCTACAATGAGCAGTTCTTC. It encodes CASSQVGGYPDLSSYNEQFF.

This clonotype showed up many times. The chain employs TRBV29-1 and TRBJ2-1; D is uncertain. The CDR3 spans 13 residues. V lost 3 bases, J lost 10 bases, and 16 bases lay in between. Germline CDR1 is SQVTM and CDR2 is ANQGSEA. The CDR3 nucleotides are TGCAGCGTTGATCCCTTCTCTCCACTCGAGCAGTTCTTC. Protein sequence: CSVDPFSPLEQFF.

This chain joins TRBV11-2 and TRBJ1-5, with a weak D call TRBD1 (5 bases). In germline, CDR1 is SGHAT, CDR2 FQNNGV. With 2 bases removed from V and 12 bases from J, the gap between germline ends came to 14 bases. The CDR3 consists of 13 residues. The CDR3 DNA reads TGTGCCAGCAGCTTAACCCGGGATCAGGGCCAGCATTTT. Its translation: CASSLTRDQGQHF.

The table lists this clonotype with many counts. This chain connects TRBV7-2 to TRBJ2-5; 9 nucleotides match TRBD1. Germline V gene sequence: CDR1 SGHTA, CDR2 FQGNSA. The CDR3 consists of 16 residues. With V trimmed by 2 bases and J by 5 bases, 9 bases remained unmatched. The CDR3 region is CASSLRDRVLGETQYF. The CDR3 DNA follows: TGTGCCAGCAGCTTAAGGGACAGGGTCTTAGGGGAGACCCAGTACTTC. Variable domain in full (rest from reference TRBV7-2 and TRBJ2-5): GAGVSQSPSNKVTEKGKDVELRCDPISGHTALYWYRQSLGQGLEFLIYFQGNSAPDKSGLPSDRFSAERTGGSVSTLTIQRTQQEDSAVYLCASSLRDRVLGETQYFGPGTRLLVL.

This clonotype has ten or more counts. V gene TRBV7-9 combines with J gene TRBJ2-2, with a tentative D call TRBD2 (5 bases). This CDR3 is 14 amino acids long. Germline V CDR1 and CDR2: SEHNR, FQNEAQ (reference sequence). V was trimmed by 5 bases and J by 0 bases, leaving 7 bases between them. This chain's CDR3 is CASSPGTNTGELFF. CDR3 DNA sequence: TGTGCCAGCAGCCCCGGGACGAACACCGGGGAGCTGTTTTTT.

V and J are TRBV20-1 and TRBJ2-3; D is uncertain. The CDR3 sequence is 16 residues long. Germline CDR1 DFQATT, CDR2 SNEGSKA (reference sequence). The V end was cut by 3 bases, the J end by 6 bases, with 22 bases between. CDR3 bases: TGCAGTGCTAGGTCCGCGGCTAGTGCCCGGGTGGATACGCAGTATTTT. This codes for CSARSAASARVDTQYF.

Comment on this clonotype: A much larger clone is a single base away; this may be a read error. This CDR3 is CSAPRGRVKTEAFF. DNA of the CDR3: TGCAGTGCTCCCAGGGGCAGGGTGAAAACTGAAGCTTTCTTT. This chain links TRBV20-1 with TRBJ1-1, with D maybe TRBD1 (6 bases). This CDR3 is built from 14 residues. Per the germline V gene, CDR1 is DFQATT and CDR2 is SNEGSKA (reference sequence).

This clonotype was picked up many times. At one of its ends the junction is not consistent with the germline gene, which may arise from a read error. The rearrangement joins TRBV25-1 to TRBJ2-7, with 9 bases fitting TRBD1. The germline gives CDR1 MGHDK, CDR2 SYGVNS. This CDR3 has 16 residues. In nucleotides, the CDR3 is TGTGCCAGCAGTGGGACAGGGGACAGAGTCTCCGACGAGCAGTACTTC. Protein sequence: CASSGTGDRVSDEQYF.

This clonotype was counted ten times or more. The genes are TRBV20-1 and TRBJ1-2, with 10 bases lining up with TRBD1. The CDR3 covers 16 residues. Germline CDR1 is DFQATT and CDR2 is SNEGSKA (reference sequence). V lost 4 bases, J lost 3 bases, and 11 bases stayed unmatched. The CDR3 protein is CSANHPGQGFDYGYTF. The CDR3 region has the DNA TGCAGTGCTAACCACCCGGGACAGGGGTTCGACTATGGCTACACCTTC.

This clonotype has at least ten counts. The rearrangement links TRBV5-1 to TRBJ2-1; unclear D gene. In germline, CDR1 is SGHRS, CDR2 YFSETQ. V lost 0 bases and J lost 4, with 5 bases in between. The CDR3 totals 13 residues. The CDR3 DNA sequence: TGCGCCAGCAGCTTGGAAGTATACAATGAGCAGTTCTTC. It translates to CASSLEVYNEQFF.

This clonotype has ten or more counts. The chain couples TRBV7-6 to TRBJ2-5; D remains ambiguous. Looked up from germline, CDR1 is SGHVS and CDR2 is FNYEAQ. The CDR3 is 14 residues long. Trimming cost V 3 bases and J 1 base, with 9 bases left between them. CDR3 coding DNA: TGTGCCAGCAGCTTTGGACCGGGCCAAGAGACCCAGTACTTC. This gives the protein CASSFGPGQETQYF.

About this clonotype itself: This sequence may be a read error, since a much larger clone differs from it by one base. The genes are TRBV29-1 and TRBJ1-1, with a weak D call TRBD1 (5 bases). Per the germline V gene, CDR1 is SQVTM and CDR2 is ANQGSEA. This CDR3 region has 13 residues. DNA of the CDR3: TGCAGCGTTGAAGGGGGCGTAGGGACTGAAGCTCTCTTT. It specifies CSVEGGVGTEALF.

As regards this clonotype: Just one base apart from a much larger clone, this may be a read error. No conserved phenylalanine or tryptophan ends this CDR3, so it is likely a read error. The rearrangement joins TRBV20-1 to TRBJ2-5, with TRBD2 identical over 13 bases. Germline V gives CDR1 DFQATT, CDR2 SNEGSKA (reference sequence). The CDR3 runs to 14 residues. Trimming at V came to 6 bases and at J to 5 bases, leaving 6 bases not matched to a gene. CDR3 loop: CSATGLAGVETQYS. As DNA, the CDR3 is TGCAGTGCCACCGGACTAGCGGGAGTTGAGACCCAGTACTCC.

Details on this clonotype: A read error may be the cause here, since a much bigger clone is one base away. The CDR3 end shows no conserved phenylalanine or tryptophan, and so a read error is likely. J is TRBJ2-7 and V is TRBV29-1, with unresolved D. This CDR3 has 13 amino acids. In germline, CDR1 is SQVTM, CDR2 ANQGSEA. Trimming removed 4 bases at V and 3 bases at J, with 13 bases between. The CDR3 spells CSVVGALDYEQYL. DNA for the CDR3: TGCAGCGTTGTCGGAGCCCTGGACTACGAGCAGTACCTC.

This clonotype appeared a few times. This chain joins TRBV5-1 and TRBJ1-2; no clear D gene. The length of the CDR3 is 14 residues. Germline V gives CDR1 SGHRS, CDR2 YFSETQ. V lost 4 bases to trimming and J lost 3 bases, with 13 bases between them. The chain's CDR3 is CASSPEPLDYGYTF. CDR3 DNA: TGCGCCAGCAGCCCGGAGCCTTTGGACTATGGCTACACCTTC.

Ten or more counts support this clonotype. V gene TRBV7-2 combines with J gene TRBJ2-2, with 10 bases lining up with TRBD2. Trimming removed 6 bases from V and 0 bases from J; junction bases left unmatched: 4. This CDR3 has 16 amino acids. Per the germline V gene, CDR1 is SGHTA and CDR2 is FQGNSA. The CDR3 region has the DNA TGTGCCAGCAGACCTGGACTAGCGGCGAACACCGGGGAGCTGTTTTTT. Its translation is CASRPGLAANTGELFF.

This clonotype was found once. A much larger clone is a single base away; this may be a read error. The V call is TRBV11-2, the J call TRBJ1-1, with TRBD1 identical over 7 bases. Germline CDR1 reads SGHAT; CDR2 reads FQNNGV. The CDR3 length is 15 residues. The CDR3 is CTSSPGGGAGTEAFF. CDR3 in DNA: TGTACCAGCAGCCCCGGAGGGGGCGCCGGCACTGAAGCTTTCTTT.

The sample holds many counts of this clonotype. J is TRBJ1-2 and V is TRBV28; D is perhaps TRBD1 (6 bases). CDR1 and CDR2 (germline): MDHEN, SYDVKM. V was clipped by 5 bases and J by 5 bases, with 21 bases between them. The CDR3 is made up of 16 amino acids. The CDR3 DNA follows: TGTGCCAGCAGTCCCGAGGACAGACTAGGCGATTATGGCTACACCTTC. Amino acids: CASSPEDRLGDYGYTF.

This clonotype was detected a few times. V gene TRBV11-3 combines with J gene TRBJ1-3; 7 bases agree with TRBD1. J was trimmed by 0 bases and V by 5 bases; bases with no gene match: 7. The CDR3 runs to 16 residues. Germline V CDR1 and CDR2: SGHNT, YENEEA. As DNA, the CDR3 is TGTGCCAGCAGCACCCGACAGGGCAACTCTGGAAACACCATATATTTT. Its protein product is CASSTRQGNSGNTIYF.

This clonotype was recorded many times. This chain connects TRBV5-6 to TRBJ2-3; 10 bases match TRBD2. The CDR3 length is 16 residues. Looked up from germline, CDR1 is SGHDT and CDR2 is YYEEEE. J was trimmed by 6 bases and V by 1 base; bases with no gene match: 8. The CDR3 reads CASSLRLAGDSDTQYF. As DNA, the CDR3 is TGTGCCAGCAGCTTGAGGCTAGCGGGAGATTCGGATACGCAGTATTTT. The full variable domain, completed using reference TRBV5-6 and TRBJ2-3, is DAGVTQSPTHLIKTRGQQVTLRCSPKSGHDTVSWYQQALGQGPQFIFQYYEEEERQRGNFPDRFSGHQFPNYSSELNVNALLLGDSALYLCASSLRLAGDSDTQYFGPGTRLTVL.

This clonotype was counted at least ten times. This chain links TRBV5-1 with TRBJ1-1, with D maybe TRBD1 (5 bases). Germline CDR1 is SGHRS and CDR2 is YFSETQ. The CDR3 is made up of 14 amino acids. Trimming stripped 2 bases from V and 1 base from J, with 9 bases between. The CDR3 sequence: CASSFREKNTEAFF. CDR3 DNA: TGCGCCAGCAGCTTCAGGGAAAAGAACACTGAAGCTTTCTTT.

This clonotype was counted at least ten times. V and J are TRBV3-1 and TRBJ2-7, with a weak D call TRBD1 (5 bases). The CDR3 length is 15 residues. V lost 1 base and J lost 3, with 13 bases in between. The germline V gene encodes CDR1 LGHDT and CDR2 YNNKEL (reference sequence). In DNA form, the CDR3 reads TGTGCCAGCAGCCAAGGATGGCAGGGCAACTACGAGCAGTACTTC. Translating it yields CASSQGWQGNYEQYF.